This T cell receptor (beta chain) was captured in a study of T cell responses to AZD1222 COVID-19 vaccine. A remark on this clone: As the CDR3 is not closed by the conserved phenylalanine or tryptophan, this likely results from a read error. The limits of the CDR3 on the DNA are not certain, so only TCRdb's listed CDR3 is given.

Clones were sequenced by immunoSEQ multiplex PCR, and TCRdb holds only the in-frame ones, with some missing. The sample carries more than 150,000 clones, 85% to 90% recorded once. Ends included, the CDR3 has 11 residues. Germline V gene sequence: CDR1 MDHEN, CDR2 SYDVKM. The receptor's source is an adult who received the AZD1222 COVID-19 vaccine. The sequences come from peripheral blood, collected 28 days after the second AZD1222 dose. This chain links TRBV28 with TRBJ1-1; the tabulated D call, TRBD1, remains unverified against the DNA. This chain's CDR3 is CASSSTPGLGV.